The clone carrying this TCR beta chain came up once. The target antigen is unknown. Other DNA sequences within the sample encode an identical CDR3. TCRdb's table, derived via immunoSEQ multiplex PCR, lists solely in-frame clones and lacks some. Of hundreds of thousands of clones in the sample, 80% to 95% were seen once. CD45RO-negative, CCR7-selected cells formed the naive CD8 fraction, which excluded terminally differentiated effector memory CD45RA+ cells. The sample is drawn from a study of shared clonotypes between healthy human individuals. General study results and limits: Estimated clonotype richness was generally higher in naive than memory subsets.

CDR1 and CDR2 (germline): MDHEN, SYDVKM. V shed 3 bases and J shed 6 bases, with 4 bases lying between them. This CDR3 has 11 residues. The receptor's source is a man aged 25 to 40 in good health. The chain recombines TRBV28 with TRBJ2-3; D is undetermined. The specimen sequenced was naive CD8+ T cells sorted from blood. The CDR3 DNA reads TGTGCCAGCAGTTTCGTGGATACGCAGTATTTT. It is translated as CASSFVDTQYF.